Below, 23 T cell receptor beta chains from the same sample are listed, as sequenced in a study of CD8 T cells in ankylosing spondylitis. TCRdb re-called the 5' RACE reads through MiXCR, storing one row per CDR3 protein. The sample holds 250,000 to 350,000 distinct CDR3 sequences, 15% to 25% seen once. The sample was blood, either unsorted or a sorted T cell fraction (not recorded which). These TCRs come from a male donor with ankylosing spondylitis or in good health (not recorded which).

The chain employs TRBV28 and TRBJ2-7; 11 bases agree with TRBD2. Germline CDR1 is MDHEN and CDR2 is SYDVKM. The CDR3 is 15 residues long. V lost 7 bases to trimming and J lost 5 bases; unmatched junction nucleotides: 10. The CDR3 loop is CASNPTSGSNHEQYV. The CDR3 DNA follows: TGTGCCAGCAACCCTACTAGCGGGAGCAACCACGAGCAGTACGTC.

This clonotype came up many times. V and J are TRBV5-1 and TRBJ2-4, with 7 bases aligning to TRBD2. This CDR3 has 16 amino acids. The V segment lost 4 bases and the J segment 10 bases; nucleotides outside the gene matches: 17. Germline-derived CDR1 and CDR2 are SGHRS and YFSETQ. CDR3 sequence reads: CASSTPSFRGEGIQYF. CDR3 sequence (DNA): TGCGCCAGCAGCACCCCGAGCTTCAGAGGGGAGGGGATTCAGTACTTC. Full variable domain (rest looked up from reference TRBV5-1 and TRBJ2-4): KAGVTQTPRYLIKTRGQQVTLSCSPISGHRSVSWYQQTPGQGLQFLFEYFSETQRNKGNFPGRFSGRQFSNSRSEMNVSTLELGDSALYLCASSTPSFRGEGIQYFGAGTRLSVL.

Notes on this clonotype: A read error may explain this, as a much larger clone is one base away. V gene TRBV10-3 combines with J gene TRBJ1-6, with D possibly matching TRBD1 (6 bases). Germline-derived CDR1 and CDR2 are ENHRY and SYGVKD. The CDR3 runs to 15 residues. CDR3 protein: CTISRDRTENSPLHF. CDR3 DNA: TGTACCATCAGCAGAGATAGGACAGAGAATTCACCCCTCCACTTT.

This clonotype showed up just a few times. The chain's CDR3 is CASSQYPGLTGTEAFF. DNA of the CDR3: TGTGCCAGCAGCCAATATCCGGGGCTTACAGGCACTGAAGCTTTCTTT. This rearrangement joins TRBV3-1 to TRBJ1-1; the D gene is possibly TRBD1 (5 bases). V gave up 2 bases and J gave up 4 bases, with 17 bases separating them. The CDR3 extends over 16 amino acids. Germline V gene sequence: CDR1 LGHDT, CDR2 YNNKEL (reference sequence).

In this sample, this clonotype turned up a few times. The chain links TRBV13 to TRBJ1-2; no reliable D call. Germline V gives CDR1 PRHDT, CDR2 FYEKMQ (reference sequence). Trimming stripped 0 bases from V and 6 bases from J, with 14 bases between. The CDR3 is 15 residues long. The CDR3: CASSLGQGIENGYTF. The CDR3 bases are TGTGCCAGCAGCTTAGGTCAAGGGATAGAGAATGGCTACACCTTC.

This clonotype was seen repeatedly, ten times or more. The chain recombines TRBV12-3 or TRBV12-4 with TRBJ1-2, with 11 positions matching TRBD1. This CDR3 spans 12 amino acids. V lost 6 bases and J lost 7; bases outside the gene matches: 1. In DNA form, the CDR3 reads TGTGCCAGCAGCGGACAGGGGGCTGGCTACACCTTC. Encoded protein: CASSGQGAGYTF.

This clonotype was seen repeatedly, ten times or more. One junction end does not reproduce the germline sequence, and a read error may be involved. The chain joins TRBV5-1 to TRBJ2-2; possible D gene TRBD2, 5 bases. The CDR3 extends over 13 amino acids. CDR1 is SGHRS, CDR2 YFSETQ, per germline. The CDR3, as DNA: TGTGCCAGCAGCTTGGAGGTTACCGGGGAGCTGTTTTTT. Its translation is CASSLEVTGELFF.

The CDR3 nucleotides are TGTGCCAGCAGTTCGGGACAGAGAGAAGCTTTCTTT. This gives the protein CASSSGQREAFF. V gene TRBV12-3 or TRBV12-4 combines with J gene TRBJ1-1, with 7 bases that match TRBD1. The CDR3 is 12 residues long. V was pared by 4 bases and J by 8 bases, with 4 bases of the junction left unmatched.

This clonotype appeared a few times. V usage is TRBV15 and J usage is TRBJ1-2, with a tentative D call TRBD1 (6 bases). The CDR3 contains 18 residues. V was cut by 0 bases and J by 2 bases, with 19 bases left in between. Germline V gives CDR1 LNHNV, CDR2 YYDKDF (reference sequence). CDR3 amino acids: CATSRDGEVVGGNYGYTF. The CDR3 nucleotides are TGTGCCACCAGCAGAGATGGGGAGGTGGTGGGGGGCAACTATGGCTACACCTTC.

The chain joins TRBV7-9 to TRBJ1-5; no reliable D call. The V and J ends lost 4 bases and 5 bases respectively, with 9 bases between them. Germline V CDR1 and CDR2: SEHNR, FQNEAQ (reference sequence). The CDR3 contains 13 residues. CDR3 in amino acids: CASSSSRDQPQHF. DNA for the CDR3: TGTGCCAGCAGCTCCTCGCGAGATCAGCCCCAGCATTTT. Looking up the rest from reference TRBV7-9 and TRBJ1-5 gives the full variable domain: DTGVSQNPRHKITKRGQNVTFRCDPISEHNRLYWYRQTLGQGPEFLTYFQNEAQLEKSRLLSDRFSAERPKGSFSTLEIQRTEQGDSAMYLCASSSSRDQPQHFGDGTRLSIL.

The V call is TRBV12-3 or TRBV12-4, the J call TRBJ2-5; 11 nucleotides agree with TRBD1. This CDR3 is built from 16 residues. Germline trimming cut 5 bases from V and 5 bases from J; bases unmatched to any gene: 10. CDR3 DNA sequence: TGTGCCAGCAGTCGGCTCCGGGACAGGGGGGGGGAGACCCAGTACTTC. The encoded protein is CASSRLRDRGGETQYF.

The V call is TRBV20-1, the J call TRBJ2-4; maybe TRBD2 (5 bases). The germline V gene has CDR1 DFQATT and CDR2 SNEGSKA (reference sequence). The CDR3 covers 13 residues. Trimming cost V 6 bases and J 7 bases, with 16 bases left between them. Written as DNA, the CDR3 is TGCAGTGCCGGGGTCGGCGGCGGGAACATTCAGTACTTC. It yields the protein CSAGVGGGNIQYF.

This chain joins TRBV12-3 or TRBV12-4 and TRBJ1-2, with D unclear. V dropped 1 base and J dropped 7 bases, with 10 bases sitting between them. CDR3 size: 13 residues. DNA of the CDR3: TGTGCCAGCAGTTTAGTGTCGGGCAGTGGCTACACCTTC. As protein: CASSLVSGSGYTF.

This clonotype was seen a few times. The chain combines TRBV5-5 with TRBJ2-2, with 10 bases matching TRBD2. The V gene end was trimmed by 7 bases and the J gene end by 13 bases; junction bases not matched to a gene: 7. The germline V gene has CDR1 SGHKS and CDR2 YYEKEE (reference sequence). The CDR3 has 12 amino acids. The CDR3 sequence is CASRIAGGTLFF. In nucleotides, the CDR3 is TGTGCCAGCCGAATAGCGGGGGGAACGCTGTTTTTT.

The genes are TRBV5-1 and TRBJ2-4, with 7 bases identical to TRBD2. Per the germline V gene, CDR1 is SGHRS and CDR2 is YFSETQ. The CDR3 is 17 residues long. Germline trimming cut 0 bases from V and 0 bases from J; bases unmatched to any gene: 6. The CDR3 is CASSLAGGGLAKNIQYF. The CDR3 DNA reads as TGCGCCAGCAGCTTGGCCGGGGGAGGGTTAGCCAAAAACATTCAGTACTTC. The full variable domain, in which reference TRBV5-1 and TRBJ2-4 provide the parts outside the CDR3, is KAGVTQTPRYLIKTRGQQVTLSCSPISGHRSVSWYQQTPGQGLQFLFEYFSETQRNKGNFPGRFSGRQFSNSRSEMNVSTLELGDSALYLCASSLAGGGLAKNIQYFGAGTRLSVL.

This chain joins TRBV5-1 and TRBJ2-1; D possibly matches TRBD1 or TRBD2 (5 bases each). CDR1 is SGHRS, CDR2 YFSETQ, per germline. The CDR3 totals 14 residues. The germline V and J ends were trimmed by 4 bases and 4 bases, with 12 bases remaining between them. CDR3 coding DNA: TGCGCCAGCAGCGCCGGGACGCATTACAATGAGCAGTTCTTC. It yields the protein CASSAGTHYNEQFF. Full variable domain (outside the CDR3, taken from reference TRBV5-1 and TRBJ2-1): KAGVTQTPRYLIKTRGQQVTLSCSPISGHRSVSWYQQTPGQGLQFLFEYFSETQRNKGNFPGRFSGRQFSNSRSEMNVSTLELGDSALYLCASSAGTHYNEQFFGPGTRLTVL.

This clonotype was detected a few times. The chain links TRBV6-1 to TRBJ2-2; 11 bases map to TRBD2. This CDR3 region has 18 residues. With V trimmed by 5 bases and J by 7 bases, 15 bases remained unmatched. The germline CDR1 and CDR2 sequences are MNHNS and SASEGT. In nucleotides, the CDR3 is TGTGCCAGCAGTCTTGGGGGGACCCTACTAGCGGGGGTCGGGGAGCTGTTTTTT. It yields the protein CASSLGGTLLAGVGELFF.

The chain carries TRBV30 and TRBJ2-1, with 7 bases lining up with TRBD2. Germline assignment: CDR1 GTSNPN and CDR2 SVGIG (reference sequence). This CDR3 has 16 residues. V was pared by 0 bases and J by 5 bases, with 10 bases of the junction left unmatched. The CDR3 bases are TGTGCCTGGAGTGTACGTGGGAGGGCCAACCACAATGAGCAGTTCTTC. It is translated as CAWSVRGRANHNEQFF.

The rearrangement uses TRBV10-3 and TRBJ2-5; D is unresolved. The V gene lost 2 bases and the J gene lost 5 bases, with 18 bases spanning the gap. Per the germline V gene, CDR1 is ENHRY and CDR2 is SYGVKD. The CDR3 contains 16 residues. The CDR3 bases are TGTGCCATCAGTGAGCCCCAGGCAGGATTCCGGGAGACCCAGTACTTC. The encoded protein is CAISEPQAGFRETQYF.

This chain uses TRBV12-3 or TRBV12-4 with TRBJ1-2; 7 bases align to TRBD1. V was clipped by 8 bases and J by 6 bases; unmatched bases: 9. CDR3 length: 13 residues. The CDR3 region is CASGLQGWNGYTF. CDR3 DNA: TGTGCCAGCGGATTACAGGGGTGGAATGGCTACACCTTC.

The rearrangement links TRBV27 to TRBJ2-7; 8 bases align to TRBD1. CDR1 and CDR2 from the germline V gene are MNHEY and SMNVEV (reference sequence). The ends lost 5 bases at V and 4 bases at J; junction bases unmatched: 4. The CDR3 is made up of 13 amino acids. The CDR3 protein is CASSPRTGYEQYV. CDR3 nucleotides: TGTGCCAGCAGTCCCCGGACAGGGTACGAGCAGTACGTC.

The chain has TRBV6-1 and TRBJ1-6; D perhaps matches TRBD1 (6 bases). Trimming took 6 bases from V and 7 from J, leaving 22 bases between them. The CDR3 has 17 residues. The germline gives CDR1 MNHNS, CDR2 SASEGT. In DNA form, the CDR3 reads TGTGCCAGCAGCACGAGGGGGGGCGCCAACGGCAATTCACCCCTCCACTTT. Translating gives CASSTRGGANGNSPLHF.

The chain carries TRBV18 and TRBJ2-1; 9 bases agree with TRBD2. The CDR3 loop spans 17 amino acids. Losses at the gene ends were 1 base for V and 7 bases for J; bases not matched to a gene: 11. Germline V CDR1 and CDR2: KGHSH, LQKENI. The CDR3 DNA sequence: TGTGCCAGCTCACCACGGTATAGCGGGAGTCTTAGGAATGAGCAGTTCTTC. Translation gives CASSPRYSGSLRNEQFF.